The rows below give T cell receptor beta chains drawn from one sample of a study of blood T cell repertoires in COVID-19. The table came from immunoSEQ multiplex PCR; TCRdb's copy has only in-frame clones and leaves some out. The sample consists of 100,000 or so clones, under 75% of them appearing once. Sequencing input: peripheral blood. The source of these receptors is a man of 80 years or more with acute or convalescent COVID-19. Each CDR3 is given without its conserved first and last residue. The order of the fields is V gene, D gene, CDR3 protein. A D gene is named only where the DNA matches it firmly.

V gene: TRBV28
D gene: NA
CDR3 protein: ASSLSIGVPLPF

V gene: TRBV6-2/TRBV6-3
D gene: NA
CDR3 protein: ASSYGTWGDEAF

V gene: TRBV2
D gene: NA
CDR3 protein: ASGKGLRTNTEAF

V gene: TRBV5-1
D gene: TRBD2
CDR3 protein: ASRPGLAGVETQY

V gene: TRBV11-3
D gene: NA
CDR3 protein: ASSLGEDRNEQF

V gene: TRBV18
D gene: NA
CDR3 protein: ASSGDTLNQPQH

V gene: TRBV29-1
D gene: NA
CDR3 protein: SDMGQNTEAF

V gene: TRBV7-2
D gene: TRBD1
CDR3 protein: ASSVQTGLHNEQF

V gene: TRBV18
D gene: TRBD2
CDR3 protein: ASSPWAGGSNEQF

V gene: TRBV6-4
D gene: TRBD2
CDR3 protein: ASSVGAGASGELF

V gene: TRBV5-4
D gene: TRBD1
CDR3 protein: ASSSERGRGYGYT

V gene: TRBV27
D gene: NA
CDR3 protein: ASSSIGGLREEGYT

V gene: TRBV7-3
D gene: TRBD2
CDR3 protein: ASSSKREAGDTQY

V gene: TRBV7-2
D gene: TRBD1
CDR3 protein: ASSSDRFNEQF

V gene: TRBV4-3
D gene: NA
CDR3 protein: ASSRGVRVDGYGYT

V gene: TRBV28
D gene: NA
CDR3 protein: ASSSRGYGYT

V gene: TRBV10-3
D gene: TRBD1
CDR3 protein: AITGTGSYEQY

V gene: TRBV3-1/TRBV3-2
D gene: NA
CDR3 protein: ASSQGTGVPWVV

V gene: TRBV30
D gene: TRBD2
CDR3 protein: AWSARTSGRRETQY

V gene: TRBV6-5
D gene: TRBD1
CDR3 protein: ASSPTGTGLYGYT

V gene: TRBV7-2
D gene: NA
CDR3 protein: ASSFRYEKLF

V gene: TRBV6-5
D gene: NA
CDR3 protein: ASRPTGRGFYGYT

V gene: TRBV6-5
D gene: TRBD1
CDR3 protein: ASRGTGGEQF

V gene: TRBV2
D gene: NA
CDR3 protein: ASSDISSYEQY

V gene: TRBV24-1
D gene: TRBD1
CDR3 protein: ATSDLSRGPGTGELF

V gene: TRBV5-1
D gene: NA
CDR3 protein: ASSFSGTLTEAF